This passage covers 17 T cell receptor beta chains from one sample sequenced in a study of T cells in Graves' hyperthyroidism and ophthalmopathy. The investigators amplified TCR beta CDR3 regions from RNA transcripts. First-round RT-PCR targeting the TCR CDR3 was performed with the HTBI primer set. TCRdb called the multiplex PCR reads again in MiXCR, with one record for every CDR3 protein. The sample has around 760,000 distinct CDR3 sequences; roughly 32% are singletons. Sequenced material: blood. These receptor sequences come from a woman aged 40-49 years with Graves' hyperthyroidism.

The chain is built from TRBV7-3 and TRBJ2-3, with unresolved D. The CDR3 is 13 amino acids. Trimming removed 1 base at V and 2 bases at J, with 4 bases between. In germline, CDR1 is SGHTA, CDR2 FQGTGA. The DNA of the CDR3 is TGTGCCAGCAGCTTAAGTCCCACAGATACGCAGTATTTT. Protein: CASSLSPTDTQYF.

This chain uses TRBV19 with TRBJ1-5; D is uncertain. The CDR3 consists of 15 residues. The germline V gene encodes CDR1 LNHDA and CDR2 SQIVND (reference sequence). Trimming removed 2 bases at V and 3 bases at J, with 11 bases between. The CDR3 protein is CASSINWQTNQPQHF. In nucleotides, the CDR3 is TGTGCCAGTAGTATAAACTGGCAGACCAATCAGCCCCAGCATTTT.

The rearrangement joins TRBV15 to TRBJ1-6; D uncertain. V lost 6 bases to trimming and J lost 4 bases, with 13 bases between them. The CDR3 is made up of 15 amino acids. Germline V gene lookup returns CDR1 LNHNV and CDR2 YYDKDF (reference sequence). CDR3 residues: CATRDVGRYNSPLHF. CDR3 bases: TGTGCCACCAGAGATGTGGGCAGGTATAATTCACCCCTCCACTTT. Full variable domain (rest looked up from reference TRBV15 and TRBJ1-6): DAMVIQNPRYQVTQFGKPVTLSCSQTLNHNVMYWYQQKSSQAPKLLFHYYDKDFNNEADTPDNFQSRRPNTSFCFLDIRSPGLGDTAMYLCATRDVGRYNSPLHFGNGTRLTVT.

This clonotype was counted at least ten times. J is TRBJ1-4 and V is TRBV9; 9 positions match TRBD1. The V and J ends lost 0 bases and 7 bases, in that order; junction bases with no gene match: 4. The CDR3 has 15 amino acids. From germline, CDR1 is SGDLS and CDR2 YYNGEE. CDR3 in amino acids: CASSVEGTGREKLFF. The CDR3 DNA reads TGTGCCAGCAGCGTAGAAGGGACAGGGCGTGAAAAACTGTTTTTT. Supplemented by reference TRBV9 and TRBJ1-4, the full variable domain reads DSGVTQTPKHLITATGQRVTLRCSPRSGDLSVYWYQQSLDQGLQFLIQYYNGEERAKGNILERFSAQQFPDLHSELNLSSLELGDSALYFCASSVEGTGREKLFFGSGTQLSVL.

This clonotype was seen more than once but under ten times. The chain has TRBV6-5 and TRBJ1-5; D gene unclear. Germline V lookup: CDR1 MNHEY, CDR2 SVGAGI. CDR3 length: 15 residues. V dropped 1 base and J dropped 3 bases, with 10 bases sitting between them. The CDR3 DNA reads TGTGCCAGCAGTTACTGGCAGGCTTACAATCAGCCCCAGCATTTT. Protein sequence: CASSYWQAYNQPQHF.

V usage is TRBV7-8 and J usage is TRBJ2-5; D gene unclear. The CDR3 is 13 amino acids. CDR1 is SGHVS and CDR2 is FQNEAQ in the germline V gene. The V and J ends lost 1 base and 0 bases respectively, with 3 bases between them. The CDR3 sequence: CASSLVDQETQYF. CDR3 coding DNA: TGTGCCAGCAGCTTAGTAGACCAAGAGACCCAGTACTTC.

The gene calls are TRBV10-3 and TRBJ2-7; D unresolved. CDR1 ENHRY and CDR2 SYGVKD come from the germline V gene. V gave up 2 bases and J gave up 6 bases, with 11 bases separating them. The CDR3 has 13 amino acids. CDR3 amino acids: CAISEEPGSEQYF. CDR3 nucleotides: TGTGCCATCAGTGAGGAGCCGGGCAGCGAGCAGTACTTC.

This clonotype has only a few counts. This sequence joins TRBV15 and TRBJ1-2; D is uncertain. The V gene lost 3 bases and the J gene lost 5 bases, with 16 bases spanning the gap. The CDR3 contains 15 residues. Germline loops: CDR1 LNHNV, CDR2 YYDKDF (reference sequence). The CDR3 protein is CATSRELTDSYGYTF. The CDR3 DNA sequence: TGTGCCACCAGCAGGGAATTAACCGACTCTTATGGCTACACCTTC.

The chain's CDR3 is CASSGLYNEQFF. The CDR3 DNA reads as TGTGCCAGCAGCGGACTGTACAATGAGCAGTTCTTC. The rearrangement joins TRBV9 to TRBJ2-1; D is uncertain. Trimming left V 3 bases short and J 4 bases short, with 5 bases between. The CDR3 spans 12 residues. Germline CDR1 is SGDLS and CDR2 is YYNGEE.

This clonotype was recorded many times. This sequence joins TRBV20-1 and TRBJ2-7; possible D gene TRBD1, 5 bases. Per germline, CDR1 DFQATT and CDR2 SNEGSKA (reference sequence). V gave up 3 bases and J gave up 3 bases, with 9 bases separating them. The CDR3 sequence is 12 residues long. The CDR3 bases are TGCAGTGCTAGGTGGCAGGGCTACGAGCAGTACTTC. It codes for CSARWQGYEQYF.

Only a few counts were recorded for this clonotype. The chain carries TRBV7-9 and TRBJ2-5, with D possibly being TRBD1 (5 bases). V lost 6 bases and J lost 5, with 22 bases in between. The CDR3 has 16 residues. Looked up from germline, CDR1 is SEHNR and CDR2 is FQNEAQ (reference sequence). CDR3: CASSFVVTRARETQYF. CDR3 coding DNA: TGTGCCAGCAGTTTTGTGGTCACCAGGGCTCGGGAGACCCAGTACTTC.

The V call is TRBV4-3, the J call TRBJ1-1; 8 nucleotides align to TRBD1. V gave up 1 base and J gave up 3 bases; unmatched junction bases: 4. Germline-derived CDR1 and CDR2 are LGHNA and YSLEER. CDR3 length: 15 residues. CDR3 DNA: TGCGCCAGCAGCCAAGGGACAGGGTTGGACACTGAAGCTTTCTTT. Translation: CASSQGTGLDTEAFF.

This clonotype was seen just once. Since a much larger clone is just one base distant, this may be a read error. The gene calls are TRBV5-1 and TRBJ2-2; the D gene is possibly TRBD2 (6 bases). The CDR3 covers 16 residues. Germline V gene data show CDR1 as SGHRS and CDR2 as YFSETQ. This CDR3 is CASSLDGGARTGGLFF. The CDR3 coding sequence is TGCGCCAGCAGCTTGGATGGTGGGGCGAGGACCGGGGGGCTGTTTTTT. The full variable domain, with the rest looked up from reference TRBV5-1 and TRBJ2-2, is KAGVTQTPRYLIKTRGQQVTLSCSPISGHRSVSWYQQTPGQGLQFLFEYFSETQRNKGNFPGRFSGRQFSNSRSEMNVSTLELGDSALYLCASSLDGGARTGGLFFGEGSRLTVL.

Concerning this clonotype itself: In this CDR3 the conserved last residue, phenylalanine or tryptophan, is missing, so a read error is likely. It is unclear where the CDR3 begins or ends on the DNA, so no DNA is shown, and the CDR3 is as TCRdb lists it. The CDR3 region is CASSFDRGPTSST. The chain recombines TRBV7-9 with TRBJ2-7; the table calls TRBD1, which could not be checked here. Germline CDR1 is SEHNR and CDR2 is FQNEAQ (reference sequence). The length of the CDR3 is 13 amino acids, counting both ends.

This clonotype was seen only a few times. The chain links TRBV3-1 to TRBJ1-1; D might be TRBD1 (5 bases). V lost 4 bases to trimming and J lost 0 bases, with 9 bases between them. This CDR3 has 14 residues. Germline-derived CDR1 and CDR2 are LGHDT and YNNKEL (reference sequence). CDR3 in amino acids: CASSPDSLNTEAFF. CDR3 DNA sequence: TGTGCCAGCAGCCCTGACAGCTTGAACACTGAAGCTTTCTTT. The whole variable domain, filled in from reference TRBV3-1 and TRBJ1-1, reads DTAVSQTPKYLVTQMGNDKSIKCEQNLGHDTMYWYKQDSKKFLKIMFSYNNKELIINETVPNRFSPKSPDKAHLNLHINSLELGDSAVYFCASSPDSLNTEAFFGQGTRLTVV.

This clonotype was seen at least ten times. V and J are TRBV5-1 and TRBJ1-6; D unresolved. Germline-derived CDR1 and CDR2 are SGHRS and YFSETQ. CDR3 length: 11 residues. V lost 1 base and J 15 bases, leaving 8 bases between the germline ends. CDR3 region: CASSLRPVLHF. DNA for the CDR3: TGCGCCAGCAGCTTGCGCCCGGTCCTCCACTTT.

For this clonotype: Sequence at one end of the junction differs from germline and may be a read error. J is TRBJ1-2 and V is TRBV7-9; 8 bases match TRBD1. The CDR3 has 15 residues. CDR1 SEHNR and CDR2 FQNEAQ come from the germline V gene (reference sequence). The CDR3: CASSKDRGLNYGYAF. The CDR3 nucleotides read TGTGCCAGCAGCAAAGACAGGGGACTCAATTATGGCTACGCCTTC.